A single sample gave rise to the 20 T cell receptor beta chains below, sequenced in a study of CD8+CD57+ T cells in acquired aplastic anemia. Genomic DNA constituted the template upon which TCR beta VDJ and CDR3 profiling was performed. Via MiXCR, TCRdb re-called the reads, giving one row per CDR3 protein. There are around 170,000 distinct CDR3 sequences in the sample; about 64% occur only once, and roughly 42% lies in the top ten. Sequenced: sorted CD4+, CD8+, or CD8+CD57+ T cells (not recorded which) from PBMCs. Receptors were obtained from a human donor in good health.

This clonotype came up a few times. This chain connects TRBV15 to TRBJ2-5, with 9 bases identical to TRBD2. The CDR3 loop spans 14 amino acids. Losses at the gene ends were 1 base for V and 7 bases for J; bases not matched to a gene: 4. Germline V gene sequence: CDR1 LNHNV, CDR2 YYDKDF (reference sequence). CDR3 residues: CATSRVAGEGTQYF. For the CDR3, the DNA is TGTGCCACCAGCAGAGTAGCGGGAGAGGGGACCCAGTACTTC. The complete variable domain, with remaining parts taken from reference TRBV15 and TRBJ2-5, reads DAMVIQNPRYQVTQFGKPVTLSCSQTLNHNVMYWYQQKSSQAPKLLFHYYDKDFNNEADTPDNFQSRRPNTSFCFLDIRSPGLGDTAMYLCATSRVAGEGTQYFGPGTRLLVL.

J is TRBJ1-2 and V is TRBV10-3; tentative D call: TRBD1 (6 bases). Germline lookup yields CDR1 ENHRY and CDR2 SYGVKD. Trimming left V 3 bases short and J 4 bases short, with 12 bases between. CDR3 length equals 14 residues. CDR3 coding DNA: TGTGCCATCAGTGACTCAACAGGGTCCTATGGCTACACCTTC. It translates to CAISDSTGSYGYTF.

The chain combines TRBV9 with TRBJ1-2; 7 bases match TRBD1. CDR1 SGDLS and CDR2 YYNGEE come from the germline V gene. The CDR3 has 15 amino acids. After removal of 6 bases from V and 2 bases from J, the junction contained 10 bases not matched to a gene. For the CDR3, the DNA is TGTGCCAGCAACCCCCCTGACAGGGCAAACTATGGCTACACCTTC. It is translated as CASNPPDRANYGYTF.

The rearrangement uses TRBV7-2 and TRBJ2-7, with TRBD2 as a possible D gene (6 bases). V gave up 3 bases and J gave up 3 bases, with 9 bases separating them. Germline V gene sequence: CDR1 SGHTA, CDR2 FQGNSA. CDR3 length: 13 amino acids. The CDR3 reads CASSFWRDYEQYF. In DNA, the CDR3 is TGTGCCAGCAGCTTTTGGCGGGACTACGAGCAGTACTTC.

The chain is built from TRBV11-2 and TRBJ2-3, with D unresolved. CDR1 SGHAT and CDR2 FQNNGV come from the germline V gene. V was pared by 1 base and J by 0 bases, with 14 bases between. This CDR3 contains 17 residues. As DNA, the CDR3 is TGTGCCAGCAGCTTAGCCTTGCGAGATACTAGCACAGATACGCAGTATTTT. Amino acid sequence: CASSLALRDTSTDTQYF. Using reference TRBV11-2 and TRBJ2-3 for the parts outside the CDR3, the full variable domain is EAGVAQSPRYKIIEKRQSVAFWCNPISGHATLYWYQQILGQGPKLLIQFQNNGVVDDSQLPKDRFSAERLKGVDSTLKIQPAKLEDSAVYLCASSLALRDTSTDTQYFGPGTRLTVL.

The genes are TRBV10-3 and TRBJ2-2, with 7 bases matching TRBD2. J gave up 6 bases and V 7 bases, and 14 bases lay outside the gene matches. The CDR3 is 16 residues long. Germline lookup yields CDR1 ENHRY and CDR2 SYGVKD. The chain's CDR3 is CAINDPPSGRAGELFF. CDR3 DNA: TGTGCCATCAATGACCCCCCTAGCGGTAGGGCCGGGGAGCTGTTTTTT.

CDR3 coding DNA: TGTGCCAGCACTAAGGCAGGGGTTCTCCTAAGCTCCTACAATGAGCAGTTCTTC. It codes for CASTKAGVLLSSYNEQFF. This rearrangement joins TRBV9 to TRBJ2-1; perhaps TRBD1 as D (6 bases). The germline gives CDR1 SGDLS, CDR2 YYNGEE. CDR3 size: 18 residues. Trimming cost V 6 bases and J 0 bases, with 22 bases left between them.

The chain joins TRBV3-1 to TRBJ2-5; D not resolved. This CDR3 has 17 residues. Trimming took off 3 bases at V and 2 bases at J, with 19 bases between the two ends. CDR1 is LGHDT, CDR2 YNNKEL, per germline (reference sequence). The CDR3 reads CASSHRSLGALQETQYF. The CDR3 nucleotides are TGTGCCAGCAGCCACCGAAGTCTCGGAGCTCTGCAAGAGACCCAGTACTTC.

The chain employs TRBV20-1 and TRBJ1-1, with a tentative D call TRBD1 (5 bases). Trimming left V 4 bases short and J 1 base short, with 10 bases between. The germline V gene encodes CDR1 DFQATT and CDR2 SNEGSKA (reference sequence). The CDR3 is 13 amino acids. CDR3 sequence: CSANRGRNTEAFF. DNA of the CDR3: TGCAGTGCTAATAGGGGTCGGAACACTGAAGCTTTCTTT.

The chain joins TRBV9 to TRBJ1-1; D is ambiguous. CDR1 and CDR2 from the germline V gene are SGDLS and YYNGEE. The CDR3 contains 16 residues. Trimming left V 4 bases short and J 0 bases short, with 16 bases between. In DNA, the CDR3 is TGTGCCAGCAGCCCATGGACGGTGGGGATGAACACTGAAGCTTTCTTT. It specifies CASSPWTVGMNTEAFF.

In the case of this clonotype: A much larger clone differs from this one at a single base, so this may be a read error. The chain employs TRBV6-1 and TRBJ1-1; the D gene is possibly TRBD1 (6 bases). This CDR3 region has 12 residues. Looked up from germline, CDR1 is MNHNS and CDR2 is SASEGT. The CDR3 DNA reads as TGTGCCAGCAGCAGGGGAGGCACTGAAGCTTCCTTT. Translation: CASSRGGTEASF.

CDR3 in DNA: TGCGCCAGCAGTGACGGGTCCGGTGGTTTTTACGAGCAGTACTTC. It yields the protein CASSDGSGGFYEQYF. This chain joins TRBV10-1 and TRBJ2-5; D unresolved. The J call is uncertain, as TRBJ2-7 better fits the DNA end. CDR3 length: 15 residues. Looked up from germline, CDR1 is WNHNN and CDR2 is SYGVQD (reference sequence).

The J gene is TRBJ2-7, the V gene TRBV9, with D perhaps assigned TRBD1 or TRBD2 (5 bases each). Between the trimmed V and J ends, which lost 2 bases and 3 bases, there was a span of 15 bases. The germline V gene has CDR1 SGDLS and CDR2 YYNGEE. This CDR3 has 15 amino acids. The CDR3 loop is CASSVAPGTLYEQYF. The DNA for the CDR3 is TGTGCCAGCAGCGTGGCGCCAGGGACCCTCTACGAGCAGTACTTC. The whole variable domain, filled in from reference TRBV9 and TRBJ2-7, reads DSGVTQTPKHLITATGQRVTLRCSPRSGDLSVYWYQQSLDQGLQFLIQYYNGEERAKGNILERFSAQQFPDLHSELNLSSLELGDSALYFCASSVAPGTLYEQYFGPGTRLTVT.

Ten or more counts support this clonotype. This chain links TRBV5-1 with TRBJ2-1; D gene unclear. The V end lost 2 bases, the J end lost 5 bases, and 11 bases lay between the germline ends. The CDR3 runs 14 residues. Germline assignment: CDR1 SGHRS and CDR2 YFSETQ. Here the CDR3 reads CASSFSVRNNEQFF. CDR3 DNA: TGCGCCAGCAGCTTTTCAGTGCGGAACAATGAGCAGTTCTTC.

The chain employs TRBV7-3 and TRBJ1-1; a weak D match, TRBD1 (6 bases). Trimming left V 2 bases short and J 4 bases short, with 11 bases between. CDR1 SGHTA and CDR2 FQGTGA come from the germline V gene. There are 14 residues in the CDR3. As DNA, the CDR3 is TGTGCCAGCAGCTTATTCGGCAGGGGCACTGAAGCTTTCTTT. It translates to CASSLFGRGTEAFF.

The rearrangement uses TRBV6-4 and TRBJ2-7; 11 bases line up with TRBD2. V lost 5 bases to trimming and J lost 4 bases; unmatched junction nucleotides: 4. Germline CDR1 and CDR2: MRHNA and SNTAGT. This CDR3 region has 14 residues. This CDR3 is CASSRTSGWYEQYF. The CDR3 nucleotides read TGTGCCAGCAGTCGGACTAGCGGGTGGTACGAGCAGTACTTC.

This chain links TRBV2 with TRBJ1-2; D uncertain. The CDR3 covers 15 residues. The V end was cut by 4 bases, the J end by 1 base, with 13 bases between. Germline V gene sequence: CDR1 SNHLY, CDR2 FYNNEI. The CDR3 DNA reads TGTGCCAGCAGTGTCACAGCTGCCGGTAACTATGGCTACACCTTC. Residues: CASSVTAAGNYGYTF.

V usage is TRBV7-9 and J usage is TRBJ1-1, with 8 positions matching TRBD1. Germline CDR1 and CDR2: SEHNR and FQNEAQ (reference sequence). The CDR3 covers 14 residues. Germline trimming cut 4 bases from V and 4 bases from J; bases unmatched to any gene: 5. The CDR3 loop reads CASSSQGASTEAFF. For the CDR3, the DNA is TGTGCCAGCAGCTCCCAGGGGGCTAGCACTGAAGCTTTCTTT.

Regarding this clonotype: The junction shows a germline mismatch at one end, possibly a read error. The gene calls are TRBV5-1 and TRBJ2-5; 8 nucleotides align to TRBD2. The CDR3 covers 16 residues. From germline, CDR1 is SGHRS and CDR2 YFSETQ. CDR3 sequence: CASSPRGSGVQETQYF. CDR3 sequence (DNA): TGTGCCAGCAGCCCGCGGGGTAGCGGGGTTCAAGAGACCCAGTACTTC.

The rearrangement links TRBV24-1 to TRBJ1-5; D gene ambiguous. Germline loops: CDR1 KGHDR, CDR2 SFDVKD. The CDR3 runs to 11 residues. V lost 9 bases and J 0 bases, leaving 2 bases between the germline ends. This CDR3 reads CATYSNQPQHF. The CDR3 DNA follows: TGTGCCACCTATAGCAATCAGCCCCAGCATTTT.